These 19 T cell receptor beta chains came from one sample sequenced in a study of cytomegalovirus exposure and HLA in healthy donors. The repertoire was sequenced with immunoSEQ multiplex PCR; TCRdb's copy has only in-frame clones and lacks some. Here the sample spans 150,000 or so clones, roughly 89% being singletons. Sequencing was performed on PBMCs. Receptor source: a woman in her late teens or twenties in good health and CMV-seropositive.

The V and J genes are TRBV28 and TRBJ1-1, with D hard to call. Deletions cut 8 bases from V and 5 bases from J, with 18 bases between. Germline assignment: CDR1 MDHEN and CDR2 SYDVKM. The CDR3 loop spans 14 amino acids. CDR3 protein: CASFRSLRRTEAFF. In nucleotides, the CDR3 is TGTGCCAGCTTCAGGTCCCTCAGGAGGACTGAAGCTTTCTTT.

V usage is TRBV11-2 and J usage is TRBJ2-3; D ambiguous. From germline, CDR1 is SGHAT and CDR2 FQNNGV. This CDR3 is built from 14 residues. The V end was cut by 1 base, the J end by 1 base, with 6 bases between. DNA of the CDR3: TGTGCCAGCAGCTTAGCTCTTGGCACAGATACGCAGTATTTT. Protein: CASSLALGTDTQYF.

The rearrangement links TRBV7-2 to TRBJ2-1; 8 positions agree with TRBD2. Trimming took 6 bases from V and 6 from J; bases not matched to a gene: 10. The CDR3 is 15 residues long. The V gene's germline CDR1 is SGHTA and CDR2 FQGNSA. In nucleotides, the CDR3 is TGTGCCAGCAGTCCACTCGCGGGGGGAGCCAATGAGCAGTTCTTC. It is translated as CASSPLAGGANEQFF. The full variable domain, in which reference TRBV7-2 and TRBJ2-1 provide the parts outside the CDR3, is GAGVSQSPSNKVTEKGKDVELRCDPISGHTALYWYRQSLGQGLEFLIYFQGNSAPDKSGLPSDRFSAERTGGSVSTLTIQRTQQEDSAVYLCASSPLAGGANEQFFGPGTRLTVL.

For the CDR3, the DNA is TGTGCCAGCAGCTTAGAAGGACGGGGGGAAAAACTGTTTTTT. Translation: CASSLEGRGEKLFF. The chain links TRBV11-2 to TRBJ1-4; the D gene is possibly TRBD1 (5 bases). Deletions cut 0 bases from V and 8 bases from J, with 10 bases between. Germline CDR1 is SGHAT and CDR2 is FQNNGV. The CDR3 has 14 amino acids.

The chain uses TRBV27 and TRBJ2-7, with D unclear. Germline V CDR1 and CDR2: MNHEY, SMNVEV (reference sequence). V lost 3 bases to trimming and J lost 1 base, with 7 bases between them. The CDR3 is 13 amino acids. The CDR3 protein is CASSFQVSYEQYF. In nucleotides, the CDR3 is TGTGCCAGCAGTTTCCAGGTATCCTACGAGCAGTACTTC.

The rearrangement links TRBV5-5 to TRBJ1-2; D is unresolved. The CDR3 is 14 amino acids. Between the trimmed V and J ends, which lost 0 bases and 1 base, there was a span of 7 bases. CDR1 and CDR2 (germline): SGHKS, YYEKEE (reference sequence). The DNA for the CDR3 is TGTGCCAGCAGCTTGGACGGACTTAACTATGGCTACACCTTC. Translated: CASSLDGLNYGYTF.

This clone was counted once. CDR3 in amino acids: CASSQERSSYNEQFF. The CDR3 region has the DNA TGTGCCAGCAGTCAAGAGCGTAGCTCCTACAATGAGCAGTTCTTC. The chain combines TRBV27 with TRBJ2-1; D is unclear. The CDR3 is 15 residues long. V lost 5 bases to trimming and J lost 0 bases, with 11 bases between them. Germline V gives CDR1 MNHEY, CDR2 SMNVEV (reference sequence).

In this sample, this clone turned up many times. The CDR3 here is CATSGQWTGDGYTF. The CDR3 coding sequence is TGTGCCACCTCTGGACAGTGGACGGGTGATGGCTACACCTTC. This chain links TRBV19 with TRBJ1-2; maybe TRBD1 (6 bases). CDR1 is LNHDA and CDR2 is SQIVND in the germline V gene (reference sequence). This CDR3 region has 14 residues. Trimming stripped 10 bases from V and 6 bases from J, with 21 bases between.

V gene TRBV5-1 combines with J gene TRBJ2-5, with 7 bases identical to TRBD1. CDR1 is SGHRS, CDR2 YFSETQ, per germline. The CDR3 loop spans 16 amino acids. The trim removed 4 bases at V and 5 bases at J, leaving 14 bases unmatched. This CDR3 reads CASSITSTGAVETQYF. DNA for the CDR3: TGCGCCAGCAGCATAACGTCCACAGGGGCTGTGGAGACCCAGTACTTC.

The V and J genes are TRBV5-1 and TRBJ2-1; 7 bases are shared with TRBD2. Germline V CDR1 and CDR2: SGHRS, YFSETQ. This CDR3 has 13 residues. J was trimmed by 10 bases and V by 4 bases; bases with no gene match: 8. CDR3 loop: CASSVGAGDEQFF. The CDR3 coding sequence is TGCGCCAGCAGCGTCGGGGCGGGGGACGAGCAGTTCTTC.

This chain joins TRBV2 and TRBJ1-2; 7 bases are shared with TRBD1. CDR3 length equals 12 residues. Trimming removed 7 bases from V and 4 bases from J; junction bases left unmatched: 3. The germline CDR1 and CDR2 sequences are SNHLY and FYNNEI. The DNA of the CDR3 is TGTGCCAGCACCGGACAGGTCTATGGCTACACCTTC. Encoded protein: CASTGQVYGYTF. The entire variable domain, with the rest obtained from reference TRBV2 and TRBJ1-2, is as follows: EPEVTQTPSHQVTQMGQEVILRCVPISNHLYFYWYRQILGQKVEFLVSFYNNEISEKSEIFDDQFSVERPDGSNFTLKIRSTKLEDSAMYFCASTGQVYGYTFGSGTRLTVV.

This CDR3 is CASSPPNNLPSGANVLTF. The CDR3 nucleotides read TGTGCCAGCTCACCACCTAACAATCTCCCCTCTGGGGCCAACGTCCTGACTTTC. This chain joins TRBV18 and TRBJ2-6; no firm D call. The V and J ends lost 0 bases and 0 bases respectively, with 12 bases between them. Looked up from germline, CDR1 is KGHSH and CDR2 is LQKENI. CDR3 length equals 18 residues.

V and J are TRBV5-4 and TRBJ2-1; 7 nucleotides match TRBD2. CDR1 SGHNT and CDR2 YYREEE come from the germline V gene (reference sequence). After removal of 3 bases from V and 2 bases from J, the junction contained 8 bases not matched to a gene. The CDR3 covers 16 residues. The CDR3 is CASSSDQRGPYNEQFF. The CDR3 coding sequence is TGTGCCAGCAGCTCAGACCAGCGGGGTCCCTACAATGAGCAGTTCTTC. The full variable domain, completed using reference TRBV5-4 and TRBJ2-1, is ETGVTQSPTHLIKTRGQQVTLRCSSQSGHNTVSWYQQALGQGPQFIFQYYREEENGRGNFPPRFSGLQFPNYSSELNVNALELDDSALYLCASSSDQRGPYNEQFFGPGTRLTVL.

The chain combines TRBV11-2 with TRBJ1-1; TRBD1 matches at 7 bases. Germline V CDR1 and CDR2: SGHAT, FQNNGV. CDR3 size: 14 residues. The V gene end was trimmed by 7 bases and the J gene end by 1 base; junction bases not matched to a gene: 6. The CDR3 loop reads CASTLDRPNTEAFF. The DNA for the CDR3 is TGTGCCAGCACCTTGGACAGGCCGAACACTGAAGCTTTCTTT.

This chain uses TRBV27 with TRBJ1-4; D perhaps matches TRBD1 (5 bases). V gave up 2 bases and J gave up 8 bases, with 12 bases separating them. The CDR3 totals 14 residues. CDR1 MNHEY and CDR2 SMNVEV come from the germline V gene (reference sequence). As DNA, the CDR3 is TGTGCCAGCAGTTTAAGAGGGGAGGACGAAAAACTGTTTTTT. Translated: CASSLRGEDEKLFF.

The V call is TRBV5-6, the J call TRBJ1-1; D uncertain. Germline CDR1 SGHDT, CDR2 YYEEEE. Trimming took off 2 bases at V and 5 bases at J, with 13 bases between the two ends. This CDR3 is built from 14 residues. CDR3 in amino acids: CASSFAGAGTEAFF. The CDR3 nucleotides are TGTGCCAGCAGCTTTGCGGGCGCGGGGACTGAAGCTTTCTTT.

The chain joins TRBV28 to TRBJ1-2; 7 bases fit TRBD1. The CDR3 is 14 residues long. The junction had 10 bases not matched to a gene; V was cut back by 4 bases and J by 8 bases. CDR1 is MDHEN, CDR2 SYDVKM, per germline. The CDR3 DNA sequence: TGTGCCAGCAGTTCGCCCAGGGGGATGGCCGGCTACACCTTC. Amino acid sequence: CASSSPRGMAGYTF.

The rearrangement uses TRBV18 and TRBJ1-3, with a tentative D call TRBD1 (6 bases). The CDR3 contains 17 residues. Germline V gives CDR1 KGHSH, CDR2 LQKENI. V lost 2 bases and J 0 bases, leaving 14 bases between the germline ends. CDR3 sequence (DNA): TGTGCCAGCTCACCAGGCCCTACAGGGCTCTCTGGAAACACCATATATTTT. Translated: CASSPGPTGLSGNTIYF.

The chain employs TRBV11-2 and TRBJ2-5; 10 positions agree with TRBD2. Trimming at V came to 6 bases and at J to 5 bases, leaving 12 bases not matched to a gene. Germline-derived CDR1 and CDR2 are SGHAT and FQNNGV. CDR3 size: 16 residues. In DNA, the CDR3 is TGTGCCAGCAGTCTAAGCGGGGGGGCCCCCGGGGAGACCCAGTACTTC. This codes for CASSLSGGAPGETQYF.